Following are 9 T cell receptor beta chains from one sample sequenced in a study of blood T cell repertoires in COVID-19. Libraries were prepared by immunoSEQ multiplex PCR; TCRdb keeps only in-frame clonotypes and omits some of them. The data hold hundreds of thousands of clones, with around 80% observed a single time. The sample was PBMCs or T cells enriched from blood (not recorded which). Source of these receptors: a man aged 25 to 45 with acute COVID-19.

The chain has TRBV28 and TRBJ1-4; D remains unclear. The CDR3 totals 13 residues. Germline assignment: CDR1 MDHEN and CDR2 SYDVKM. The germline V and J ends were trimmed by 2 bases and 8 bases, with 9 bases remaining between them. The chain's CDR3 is CASSLEGYEKLFF. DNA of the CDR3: TGTGCCAGCAGTTTAGAGGGATACGAAAAACTGTTTTTT.

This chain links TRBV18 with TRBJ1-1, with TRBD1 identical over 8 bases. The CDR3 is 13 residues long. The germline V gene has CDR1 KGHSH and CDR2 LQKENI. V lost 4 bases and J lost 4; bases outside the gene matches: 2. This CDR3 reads CASSRTGPTEAFF. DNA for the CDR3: TGTGCCAGCTCACGGACAGGGCCCACTGAAGCTTTCTTT.

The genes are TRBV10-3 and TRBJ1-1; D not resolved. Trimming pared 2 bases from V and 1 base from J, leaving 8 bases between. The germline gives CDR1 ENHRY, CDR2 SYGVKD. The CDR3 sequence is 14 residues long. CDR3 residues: CAISEKDKNTEAFF. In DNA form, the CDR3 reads TGTGCCATCAGTGAGAAAGACAAGAACACTGAAGCTTTCTTT.

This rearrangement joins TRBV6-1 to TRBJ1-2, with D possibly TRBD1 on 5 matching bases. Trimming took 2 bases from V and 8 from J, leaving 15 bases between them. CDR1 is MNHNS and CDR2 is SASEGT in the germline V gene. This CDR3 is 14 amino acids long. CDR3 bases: TGTGCCAGCAGTGAAATTGGCGTCAGGGTCGGCTACACCTTC. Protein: CASSEIGVRVGYTF.

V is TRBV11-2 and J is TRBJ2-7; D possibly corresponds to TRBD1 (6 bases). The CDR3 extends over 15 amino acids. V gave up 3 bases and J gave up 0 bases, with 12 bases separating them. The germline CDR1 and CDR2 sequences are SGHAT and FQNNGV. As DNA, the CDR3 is TGTGCCAGCAGCTTTCAGAGGGGGAGCTCCTACGAGCAGTACTTC. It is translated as CASSFQRGSSYEQYF.

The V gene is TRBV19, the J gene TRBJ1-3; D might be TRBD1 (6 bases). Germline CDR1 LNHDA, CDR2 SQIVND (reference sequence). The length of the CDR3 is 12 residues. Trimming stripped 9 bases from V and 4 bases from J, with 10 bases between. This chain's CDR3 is CASADRGNTIYF. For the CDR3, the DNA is TGTGCCAGCGCGGACAGAGGAAACACCATATATTTT.

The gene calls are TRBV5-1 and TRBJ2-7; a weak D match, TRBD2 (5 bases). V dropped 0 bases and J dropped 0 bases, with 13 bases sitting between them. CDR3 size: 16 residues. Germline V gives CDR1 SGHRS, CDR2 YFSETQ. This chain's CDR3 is CASSLGLRESSYEQYF. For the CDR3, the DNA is TGCGCCAGCAGCTTGGGTCTGAGGGAAAGCTCCTACGAGCAGTACTTC.

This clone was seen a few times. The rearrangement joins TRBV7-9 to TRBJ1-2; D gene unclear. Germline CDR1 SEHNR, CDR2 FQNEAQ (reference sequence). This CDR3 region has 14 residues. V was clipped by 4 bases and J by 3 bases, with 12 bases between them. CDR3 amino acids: CASSSYSGDYGYTF. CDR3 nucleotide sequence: TGTGCCAGCAGCTCCTATAGCGGTGACTATGGCTACACCTTC.

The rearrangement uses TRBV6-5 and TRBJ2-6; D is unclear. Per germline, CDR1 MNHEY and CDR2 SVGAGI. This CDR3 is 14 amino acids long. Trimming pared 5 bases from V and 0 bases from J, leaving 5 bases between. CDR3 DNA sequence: TGTGCCAGCAGTCCCCACTCTGGGGCCAACGTCCTGACTTTC. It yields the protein CASSPHSGANVLTF.